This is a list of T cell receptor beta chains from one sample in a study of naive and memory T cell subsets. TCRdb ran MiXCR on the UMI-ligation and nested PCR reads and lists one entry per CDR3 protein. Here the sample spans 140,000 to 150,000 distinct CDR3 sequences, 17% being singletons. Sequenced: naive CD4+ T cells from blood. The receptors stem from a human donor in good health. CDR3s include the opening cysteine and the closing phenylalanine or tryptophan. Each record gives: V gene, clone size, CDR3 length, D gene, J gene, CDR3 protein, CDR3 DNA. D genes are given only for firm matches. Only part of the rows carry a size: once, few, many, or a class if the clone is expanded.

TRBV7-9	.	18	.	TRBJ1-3	CASSWAGRPGNSGNTIYF	TGTGCCAGCAGCTGGGCTGGTCGTCCGGGGAACTCTGGAAACACCATATATTTT
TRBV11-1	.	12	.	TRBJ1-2	CASSFPGYGYTF	TGTGCCAGCAGCTTCCCGGGCTATGGCTACACCTTC
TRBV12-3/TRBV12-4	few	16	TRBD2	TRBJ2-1	CASRETSGSGLNEQFF	TGTGCCAGCAGAGAGACTAGCGGGAGTGGATTGAATGAGCAGTTCTTC
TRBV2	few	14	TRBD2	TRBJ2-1	CASRDYTSGGWQFF	TGTGCCAGCAGGGACTATACTAGCGGAGGTTGGCAGTTCTTC
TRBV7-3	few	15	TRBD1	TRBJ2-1	CASSRRTGGSNEQFF	TGTGCCAGCAGCCGACGGACAGGGGGGAGCAATGAGCAGTTCTTC
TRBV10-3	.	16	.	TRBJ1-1	CAISESGVTGSYEAFF	TGTGCCATCAGTGAGTCGGGTGTAACAGGATCTTATGAAGCTTTCTTT
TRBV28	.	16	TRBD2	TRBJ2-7	CASSTNPGTSAYEQYF	TGTGCCAGCAGTACTAACCCCGGGACTAGCGCCTACGAGCAGTACTTC
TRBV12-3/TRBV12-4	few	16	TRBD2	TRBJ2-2	CASRTAGLARPGELFF	TGTGCCAGCCGCACGGCGGGACTAGCGAGGCCCGGGGAGCTGTTTTTT
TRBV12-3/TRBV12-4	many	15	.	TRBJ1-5	CASSLFERWDQPQHF	TGTGCCAGCAGTTTATTCGAGCGGTGGGATCAGCCCCAGCATTTT
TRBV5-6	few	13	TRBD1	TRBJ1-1	CASSLDRGYVAFF	TGTGCCAGCAGTCTGGACAGGGGCTATGTAGCTTTCTTT
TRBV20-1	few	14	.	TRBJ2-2	CSARVFANTGELFF	TGCAGTGCTAGGGTATTCGCGAACACCGGGGAGCTGTTTTTT
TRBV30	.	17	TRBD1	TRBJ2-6	CAWSHPGQGAGANVLTF	TGTGCCTGGAGCCACCCGGGACAGGGGGCGGGGGCCAACGTCCTGACTTTC
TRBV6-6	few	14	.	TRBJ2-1	CASSKTGAGNEQFF	TGTGCCAGCAGTAAAACGGGGGCCGGCAATGAGCAGTTCTTC
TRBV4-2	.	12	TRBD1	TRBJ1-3	CASSQGTGQREF	TGTGCCAGCAGCCAGGGAACGGGACAGCGGGAGTTT
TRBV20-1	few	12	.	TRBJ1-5	CSAGRVGQPQHF	TGCAGTGCTGGCAGGGTTGGGCAGCCCCAGCATTTT
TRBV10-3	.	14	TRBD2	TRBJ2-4	CAISESGRENIQYF	TGTGCCATCAGTGAGAGTGGGCGGGAGAACATTCAGTACTTC
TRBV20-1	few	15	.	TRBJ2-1	CSAGDIQSRGNEQFF	TGCAGTGCTGGGGACATCCAAAGTAGGGGCAATGAGCAGTTCTTC
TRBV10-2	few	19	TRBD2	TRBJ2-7	CASSGLGSGRAYVSYEQYF	TGCGCCAGCAGTGGGCTAGGTAGCGGGAGGGCCTACGTCTCCTACGAGCAGTACTTC
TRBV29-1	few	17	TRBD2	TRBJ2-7	CSVERGLAGSHLYEQYF	TGCAGCGTTGAAAGAGGGCTAGCGGGCTCTCATTTATACGAGCAGTACTTC
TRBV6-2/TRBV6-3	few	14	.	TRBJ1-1	CASSPDGQETEAFF	TGTGCCAGCAGTCCCGACGGCCAGGAAACTGAAGCTTTCTTT
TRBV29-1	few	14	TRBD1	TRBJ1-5	CSVKLTGWNQPQHF	TGCAGCGTTAAATTGACAGGGTGGAATCAGCCCCAGCATTTT
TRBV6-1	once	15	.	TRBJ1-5	CASSVGAWSRQPQHF	TGTGCCAGCAGTGTGGGGGCGTGGAGTAGACAGCCCCAGCATTTT
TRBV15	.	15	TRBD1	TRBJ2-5	CATSPRTGFRETQYF	TGTGCCACCAGCCCGCGGACAGGGTTCCGCGAGACCCAGTACTTC
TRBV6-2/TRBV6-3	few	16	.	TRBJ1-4	CASSSDYHGLGEKLFF	TGTGCCAGCAGTTCCGACTATCACGGATTGGGTGAAAAACTGTTTTTT
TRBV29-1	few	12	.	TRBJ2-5	CSVEGPSQTQYF	TGCAGCGTTGAAGGACCTTCGCAGACCCAGTACTTC
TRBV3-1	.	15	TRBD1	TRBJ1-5	CASSPGQGFWQPQHF	TGTGCCAGCAGCCCGGGACAGGGGTTTTGGCAGCCCCAGCATTTT
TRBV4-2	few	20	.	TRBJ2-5	CASSQDLGASSFGYVETQYF	TGTGCCAGCAGCCAAGATTTGGGGGCCAGCAGCTTTGGGTATGTGGAGACCCAGTACTTC
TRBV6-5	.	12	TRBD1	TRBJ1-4	CASSRDRAKLFF	TGTGCCAGCAGTAGGGACAGGGCAAAACTGTTTTTT
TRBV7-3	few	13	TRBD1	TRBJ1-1	CASSPDRDTEAFF	TGTGCCAGCTCCCCGGACAGGGACACTGAAGCTTTCTTT
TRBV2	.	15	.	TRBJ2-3	CASSSPGRGADTQYF	TGTGCCAGCAGTTCTCCCGGGAGAGGGGCAGATACGCAGTATTTT
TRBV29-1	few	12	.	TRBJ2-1	CSIDRGGDEQFF	TGCAGCATTGACAGGGGAGGGGATGAGCAGTTCTTC
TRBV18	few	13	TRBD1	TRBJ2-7	CASSPGQGAEQYF	TGTGCCAGCTCACCGGGACAGGGTGCCGAGCAGTACTTC
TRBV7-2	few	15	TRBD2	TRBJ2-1	CASSPQLAGDNEQFF	TGTGCCAGCAGCCCCCAACTAGCGGGAGACAATGAGCAGTTCTTC
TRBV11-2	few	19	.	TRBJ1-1	CASSLAGWRGPRRNTEAFF	TGTGCCAGCAGCTTAGCGGGTTGGAGGGGTCCAAGGAGGAACACTGAAGCTTTCTTT
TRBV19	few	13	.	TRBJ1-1	CASRTLTRNEAFF	TGTGCCAGTAGAACACTAACACGGAATGAAGCTTTCTTT
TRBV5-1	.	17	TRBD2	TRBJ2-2	CASVQAGGTRATGELFF	TGCGCCAGCGTACAAGCGGGGGGGACTCGGGCCACCGGGGAGCTGTTTTTT
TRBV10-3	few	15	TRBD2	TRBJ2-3	CAISPGLAEQDTQYF	TGTGCCATCAGCCCGGGACTAGCGGAACAGGATACGCAGTATTTT
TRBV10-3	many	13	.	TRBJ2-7	CAHQALVQSEQYF	TGTGCACACCAGGCGTTGGTACAGAGCGAGCAGTACTTC
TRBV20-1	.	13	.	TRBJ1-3	CSARGNSRNTIYF	TGCAGTGCTAGGGGCAACTCTAGAAACACCATATATTTT
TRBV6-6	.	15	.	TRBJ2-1	CASSPGASRDHEQFF	TGTGCCAGCAGTCCAGGGGCCTCACGTGACCATGAGCAGTTCTTC
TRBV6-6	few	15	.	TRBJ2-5	CASSYSDGQGGTQYF	TGTGCCAGCAGTTACTCTGATGGGCAGGGGGGGACCCAGTACTTC
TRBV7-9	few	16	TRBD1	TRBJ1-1	CASSTGTGAHGTEAFF	TGTGCCAGCAGCACAGGGACAGGGGCCCATGGCACTGAAGCTTTCTTT
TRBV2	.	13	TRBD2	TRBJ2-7	CARSSSGSAEQYF	TGTGCCAGGTCATCCAGCGGGAGTGCCGAGCAGTACTTC
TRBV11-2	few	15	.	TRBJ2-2	CASSSGTTNTGELFF	TGTGCCAGCAGCTCCGGGACCACGAACACCGGGGAGCTGTTTTTT
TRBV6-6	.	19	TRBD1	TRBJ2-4	CASSPPFMRQGNGKNIQYF	TGTGCCAGCAGTCCCCCCTTTATGAGACAGGGTAATGGCAAAAACATTCAGTACTTC
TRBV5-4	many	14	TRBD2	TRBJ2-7	CASSLTSGPYEQYF	TGTGCCAGCAGCTTGACTAGCGGGCCCTACGAGCAGTACTTC
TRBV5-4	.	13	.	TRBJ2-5	CASSFVPGETQYF	TGTGCCAGCAGCTTCGTTCCTGGGGAGACCCAGTACTTC
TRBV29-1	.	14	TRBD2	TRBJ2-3	CSVAGGSSTDTQYF	TGCAGCGTTGCAGGCGGGAGTAGCACAGATACGCAGTATTTT
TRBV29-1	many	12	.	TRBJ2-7	CSAGDGSYEQYF	TGCAGCGCCGGGGACGGCTCCTACGAGCAGTACTTC
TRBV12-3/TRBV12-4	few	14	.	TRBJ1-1	CASSSMTLNTEAFF	TGTGCCAGCAGTTCCATGACCCTTAACACTGAAGCTTTCTTT
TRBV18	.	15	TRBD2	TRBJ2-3	CASSPSTSETDTQYF	TGTGCCAGCTCACCCTCGACTAGCGAAACAGATACGCAGTATTTT
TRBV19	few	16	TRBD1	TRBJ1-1	CASTTAGGRWNTEAFF	TGTGCCTCCACCACGGCAGGGGGCCGGTGGAACACTGAAGCTTTCTTT
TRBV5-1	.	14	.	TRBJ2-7	CASSAGGASGEQYF	TGCGCCAGCAGCGCAGGGGGGGCCTCAGGGGAGCAGTACTTC
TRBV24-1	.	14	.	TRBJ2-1	CATSDPIEGNEQFF	TGTGCCACCAGTGACCCAATAGAGGGTAATGAGCAGTTCTTC